This T cell receptor (beta chain) was captured by sequencing in a study of CD8 T cells in ankylosing spondylitis. Findings and caveats of the study: What appeared characteristic of ankylosing spondylitis blood was a TCR beta motif of seven to nine highly homologous variants. The clones that were linked to disease were reported to be significantly enriched in matched synovial fluid samples from ankylosing spondylitis patients. Disease-linked clones, CD8+, were relatively rare in peripheral blood. A number of the motif variants had already been described in reactive arthritis synovial fluid and blood.

A few counts support this clonotype. Its antigen is undetermined. TCRdb re-derived calls from the 5' RACE reads in MiXCR, one entry per CDR3 protein. The sample has 300,000 to 400,000 distinct CDR3 sequences, roughly 20% seen once. V dropped 0 bases and J dropped 3; count of bases not matched to a gene: 5. The CDR3 runs 15 residues. In germline, CDR1 is LGHDT, CDR2 YNNKEL (reference sequence). This TCR came from a male donor with ankylosing spondylitis or in good health (not recorded which). Sequencing was performed on blood, either unsorted or a sorted T cell fraction (not recorded which). V and J are TRBV3-1 and TRBJ2-7; 7 bases agree with TRBD1. The CDR3 here is CASSQDQGQNYEQYF. CDR3 nucleotides: TGTGCCAGCAGCCAAGATCAGGGACAGAACTACGAGCAGTACTTC.